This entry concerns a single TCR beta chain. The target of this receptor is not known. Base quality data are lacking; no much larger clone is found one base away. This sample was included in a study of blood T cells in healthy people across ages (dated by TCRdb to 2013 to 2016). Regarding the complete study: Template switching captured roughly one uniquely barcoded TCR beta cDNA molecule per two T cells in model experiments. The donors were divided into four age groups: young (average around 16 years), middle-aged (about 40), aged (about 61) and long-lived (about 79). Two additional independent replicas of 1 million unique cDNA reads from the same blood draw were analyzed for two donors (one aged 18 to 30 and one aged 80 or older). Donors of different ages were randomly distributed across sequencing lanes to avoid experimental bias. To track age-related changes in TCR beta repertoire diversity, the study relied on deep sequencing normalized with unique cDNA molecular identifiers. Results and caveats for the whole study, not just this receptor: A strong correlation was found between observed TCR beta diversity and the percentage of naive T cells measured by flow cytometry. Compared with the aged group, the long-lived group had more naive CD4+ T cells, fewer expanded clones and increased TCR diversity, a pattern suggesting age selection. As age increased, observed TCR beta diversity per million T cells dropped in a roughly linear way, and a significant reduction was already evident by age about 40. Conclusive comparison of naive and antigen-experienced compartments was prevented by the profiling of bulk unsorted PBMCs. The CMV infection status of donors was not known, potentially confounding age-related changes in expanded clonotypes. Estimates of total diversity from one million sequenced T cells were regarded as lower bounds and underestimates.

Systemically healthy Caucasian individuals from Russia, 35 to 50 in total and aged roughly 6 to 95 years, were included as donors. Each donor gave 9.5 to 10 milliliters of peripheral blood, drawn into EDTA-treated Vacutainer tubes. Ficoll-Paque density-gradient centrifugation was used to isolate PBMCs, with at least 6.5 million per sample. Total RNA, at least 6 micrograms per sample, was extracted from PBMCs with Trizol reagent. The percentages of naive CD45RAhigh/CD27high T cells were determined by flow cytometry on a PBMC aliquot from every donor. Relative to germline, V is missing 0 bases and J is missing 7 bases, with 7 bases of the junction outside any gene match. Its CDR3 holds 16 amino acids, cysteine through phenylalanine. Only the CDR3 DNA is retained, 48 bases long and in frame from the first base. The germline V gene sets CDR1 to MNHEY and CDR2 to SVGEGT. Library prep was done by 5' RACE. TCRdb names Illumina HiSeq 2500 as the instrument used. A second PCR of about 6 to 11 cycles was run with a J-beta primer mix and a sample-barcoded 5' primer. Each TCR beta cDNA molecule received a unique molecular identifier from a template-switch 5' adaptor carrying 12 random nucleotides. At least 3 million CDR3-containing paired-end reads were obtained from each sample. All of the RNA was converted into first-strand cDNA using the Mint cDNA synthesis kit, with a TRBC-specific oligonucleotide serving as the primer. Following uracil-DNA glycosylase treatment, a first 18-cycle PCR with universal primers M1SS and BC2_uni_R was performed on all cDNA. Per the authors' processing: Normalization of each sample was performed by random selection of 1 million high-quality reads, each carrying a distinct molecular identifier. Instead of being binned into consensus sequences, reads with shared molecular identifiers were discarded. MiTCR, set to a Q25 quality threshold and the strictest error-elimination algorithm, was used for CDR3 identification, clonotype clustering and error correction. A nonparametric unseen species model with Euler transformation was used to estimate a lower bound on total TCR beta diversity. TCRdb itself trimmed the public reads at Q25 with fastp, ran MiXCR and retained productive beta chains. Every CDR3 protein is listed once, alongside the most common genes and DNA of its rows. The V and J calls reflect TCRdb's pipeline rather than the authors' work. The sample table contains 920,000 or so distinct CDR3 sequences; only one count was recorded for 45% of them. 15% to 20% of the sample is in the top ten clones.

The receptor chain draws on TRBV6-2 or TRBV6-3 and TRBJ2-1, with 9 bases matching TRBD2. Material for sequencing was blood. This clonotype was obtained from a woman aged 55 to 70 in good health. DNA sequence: TGTGCCAGCAGTTACTCTTTAGCGGGAGAGGGGAATGAGCAGTTCTTC. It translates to CASSYSLAGEGNEQFF.